This note documents a single T cell receptor (beta chain) sequence. The antigen it binds to is not known. No per-base quality is available; no much larger clone lies one base away. TCRbeta CDR3 regions were amplified from genomic DNA using the immunoSEQ Assay, a bias-controlled multiplex PCR. Under the source paper's analysis protocol: The number of nucleated cells in each sample was estimated by amplification of reference gene primers within the assay. To quantify the absolute abundance of each unique TCRbeta CDR3 rearrangement, sequence reads were collapsed and filtered. For each sample, productive Simpson clonality was calculated as the square root of Simpson's diversity index over productive rearrangements. What TCRdb holds here is the immuneACCESS table cut down to in-frame rearrangements. Part of the clones is not present; checked against another copy, under half of the missing clones reflect an unresolved V gene, and the others are unexplained. That table is the source of V, J and clone size, and D and trimming were worked out from the DNA. The sample yields around 270,000 clones; around 89% were counted once. The ten top clones hold less than 5% of the sample.

After removal of 5 bases from V and 6 bases from J, the junction retains 7 bases not matched to a gene. The CDR3 runs 14 residues from the cysteine to the phenylalanine. Only CDR3 DNA is held: 42 bases, read in frame from base 1. CDR1 is given as MNHEY and CDR2 as SVGEGT, both from the germline V gene. The data were obtained in a study of blood T cell repertoires in COVID-19 (dated by TCRdb to between 2020 and 2021). With respect to the entire study: Collaborator samples came from the United States, Italy and Spain and covered acute and convalescent phases of COVID-19. The prospective study material was composed of cDNA or gDNA derived from T cells, B-cell-depleted T cells, or PBMCs. The dataset comprised deeply sampled blood TCRbeta repertoires from subjects exposed to, actively infected with, or recovered from COVID-19. The repertoires were released in a freely available public database meant as a resource for research on the immune response to SARS-CoV-2. The samples were drawn from two sources: the first 160 participants of the ongoing ImmuneRACE study, and 950 to 1,500 subjects contributed by 6 global collaborators. A de-identified subject ID, COVID-19 status, age in years and sex were almost always included in the sample metadata. Where HLA class I and class II types were available, the types were taken from metadata supplied by the sample provider, not from assay-based typing.

A second Seattle source provided samples from volunteer blood donors who had recovered from COVID-19. The collaborating institutions used their own protocols to collect whole blood in K2EDTA tubes. For TCRbeta analysis, collaborators shipped samples in one of three forms: frozen whole blood, isolated PBMCs, or DNA extracted from either of those sample types. Overall study outcomes, separate from this receptor: The amount of clinical and demographic metadata varied by source and participant and was provided uncurated.

The TCR was taken from a man between 60 and 75 years old who had recovered from COVID-19. The chain uses TRBV6-2 or TRBV6-3 and TRBJ1-2; 9 central bases correspond to TRBD1. Sequenced material: peripheral blood. CDR3 region: CASSGPGQGDGYTF. The nucleotide sequence reads TGTGCCAGCAGTGGCCCGGGACAGGGTGATGGCTACACCTTC.